This TCR beta chain was identified during a study of T-cell memory formation after mild COVID-19. Overall study: Among the donors, TCR clusters were largely specific to each donor.

The V end lost 8 bases, the J end lost 7 bases, and 6 bases lay between the germline ends. This CDR3 has 10 residues. The germline V gene encodes CDR1 SNHLY and CDR2 FYNNEI. From 5'RACE with constant-segment primers came TCR alpha and TCR beta cDNA libraries that carried sample barcodes and UMIs. TCRdb used MiXCR to reprocess the 5' RACE reads, holding one entry per CDR3 protein. The top ten clones hold over 2% of a sample with 200,000 to 250,000 distinct CDR3 sequences, 15% of them seen once. This clonotype appeared a few times. Its antigen is unknown. Regarding the study as a whole: Second-wave clones that peaked on day 37 lacked confirmed SARS-CoV-2 specificity. CD4/CD8 balance held among clones contracting day 15 to 85, and later expanders leaned CD4+.

The chain recombines TRBV2 with TRBJ2-1; no firm D call. This receptor was obtained from an adult woman who had mild COVID-19 (a few samples of this study predate the infection). Cell type and time point are not known. Source material: PBMCs or a T cell subset sorted from them (not recorded which). DNA of the CDR3: TGTGCCAGCCTTTCTAATGAGCAGTTCTTC. This translates into CASLSNEQFF.